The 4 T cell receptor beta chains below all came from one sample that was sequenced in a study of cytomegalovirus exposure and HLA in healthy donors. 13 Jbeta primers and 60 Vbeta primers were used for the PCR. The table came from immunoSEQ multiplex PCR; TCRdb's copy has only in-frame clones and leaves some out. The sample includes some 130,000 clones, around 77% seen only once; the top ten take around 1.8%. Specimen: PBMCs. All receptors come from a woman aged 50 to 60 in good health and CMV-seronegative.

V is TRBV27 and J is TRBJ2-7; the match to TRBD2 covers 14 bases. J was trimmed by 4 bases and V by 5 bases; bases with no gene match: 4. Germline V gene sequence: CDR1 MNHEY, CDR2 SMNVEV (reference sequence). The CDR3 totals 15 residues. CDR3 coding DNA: TGTGCCAGCAGTACAAGACTAGCGGGAGGGTACGAGCAGTACTTC. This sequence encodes CASSTRLAGGYEQYF.

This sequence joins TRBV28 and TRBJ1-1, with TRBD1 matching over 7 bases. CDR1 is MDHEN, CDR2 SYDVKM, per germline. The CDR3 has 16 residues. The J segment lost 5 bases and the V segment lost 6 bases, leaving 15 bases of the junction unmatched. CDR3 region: CASRRTGVEGETEAFF. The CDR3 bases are TGTGCCAGCAGGAGAACAGGGGTAGAGGGAGAGACTGAAGCTTTCTTT.

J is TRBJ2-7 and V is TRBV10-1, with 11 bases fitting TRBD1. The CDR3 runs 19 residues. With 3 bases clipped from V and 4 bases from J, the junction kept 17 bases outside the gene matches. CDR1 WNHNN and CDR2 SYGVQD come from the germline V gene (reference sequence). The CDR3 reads CASSDTPRMDRGLSYEQYF. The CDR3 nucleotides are TGCGCCAGCAGTGATACCCCTCGGATGGACAGGGGGCTTAGTTACGAGCAGTACTTC.

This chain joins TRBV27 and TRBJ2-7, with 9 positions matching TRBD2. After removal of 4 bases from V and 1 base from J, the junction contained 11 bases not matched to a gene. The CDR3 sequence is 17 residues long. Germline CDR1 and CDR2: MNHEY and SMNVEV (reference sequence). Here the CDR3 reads CASSSPGALAGSYEQYF. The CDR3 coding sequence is TGTGCCAGCAGTTCCCCCGGGGCCCTAGCGGGATCCTACGAGCAGTACTTC.